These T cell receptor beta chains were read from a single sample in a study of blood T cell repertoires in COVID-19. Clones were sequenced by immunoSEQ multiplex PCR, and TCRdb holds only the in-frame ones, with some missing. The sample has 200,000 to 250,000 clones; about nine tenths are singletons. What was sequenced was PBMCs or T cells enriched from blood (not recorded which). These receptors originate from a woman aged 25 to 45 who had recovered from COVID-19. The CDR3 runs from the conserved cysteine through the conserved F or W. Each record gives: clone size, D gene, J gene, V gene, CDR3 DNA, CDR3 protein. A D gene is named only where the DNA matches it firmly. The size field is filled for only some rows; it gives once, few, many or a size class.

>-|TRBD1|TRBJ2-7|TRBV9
TGTGCCAGCAGCCCGGACAGGGTAAACGAGCAGTACTTC
CASSPDRVNEQYF
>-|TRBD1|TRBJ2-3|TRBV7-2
TGTGCCAGCAGCTTAGTAGGGGGCGGGGATACGCAGTATTTT
CASSLVGGGDTQYF
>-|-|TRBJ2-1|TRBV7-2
TGTGCCAGCAGACTTAGCGGTAGAAACAATGAGCAGTTCTTC
CASRLSGRNNEQFF
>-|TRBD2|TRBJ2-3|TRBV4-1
TGCGCCAGCAGCCAGCCGGGACTAGCGAGAGAAAGATACCAAAGCACAGATACGCAGTATTTT
CASSQPGLARERYQSTDTQYF
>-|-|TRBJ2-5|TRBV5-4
TGTGCCAGCAGCTCTCCCGGACAAGCTAAAGAGACCCAGTACTTC
CASSSPGQAKETQYF
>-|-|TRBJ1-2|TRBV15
TGTGCCACCAGCAGAGATATCGGGGGGTATGGCTACACCTTC
CATSRDIGGYGYTF
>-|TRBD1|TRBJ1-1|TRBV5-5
TGTGCCAGCGCAGGGACAGCGAACACTGAAGCTTTCTTT
CASAGTANTEAFF
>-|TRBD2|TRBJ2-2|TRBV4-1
TGCGCCAGCAGCGCCGGACTAGCGGGGGGACCCGGGGAGCTGTTTTTT
CASSAGLAGGPGELFF
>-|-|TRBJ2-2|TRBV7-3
TGTGCCAGCAGTACGGACAGTAGCACCGGGGAGCTGTTTTTT
CASSTDSSTGELFF
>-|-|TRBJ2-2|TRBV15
TGTGCCACCAGCAGACAGGTGTCCACCGGGGAGCTGTTTTTT
CATSRQVSTGELFF
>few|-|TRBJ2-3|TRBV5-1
TGCGCCAGCAGCTTTTTTAGGTGGGGGCCTAGCACAGATACGCAGTATTTT
CASSFFRWGPSTDTQYF
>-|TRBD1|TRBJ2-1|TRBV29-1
TGCAGCGCCGAGACAGGGTGGGACAATGAGCAGTTCTTC
CSAETGWDNEQFF
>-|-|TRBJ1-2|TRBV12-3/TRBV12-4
TGTGCCAGCAGTCCCGGGGGTCGACATGGCTACACCTTC
CASSPGGRHGYTF
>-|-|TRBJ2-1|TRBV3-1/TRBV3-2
TGTGCCAGCAGCCTCCCGGGACAATCCTACAATGAGCAGTTCTTC
CASSLPGQSYNEQFF
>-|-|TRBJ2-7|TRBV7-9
TGTGCCAGCAGCTCTCCCGGCTACGAGCAGTACTTC
CASSSPGYEQYF
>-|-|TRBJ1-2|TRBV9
TGTGCCAGCAGCGTAGAGGTGGCAGGTCACGGCTACACCTTC
CASSVEVAGHGYTF
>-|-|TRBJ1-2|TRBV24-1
TGTGCCAACAAACGCCCCCGCCGGGACAAAGAATGCTATGGCTACACCTTC
CANKRPRRDKECYGYTF